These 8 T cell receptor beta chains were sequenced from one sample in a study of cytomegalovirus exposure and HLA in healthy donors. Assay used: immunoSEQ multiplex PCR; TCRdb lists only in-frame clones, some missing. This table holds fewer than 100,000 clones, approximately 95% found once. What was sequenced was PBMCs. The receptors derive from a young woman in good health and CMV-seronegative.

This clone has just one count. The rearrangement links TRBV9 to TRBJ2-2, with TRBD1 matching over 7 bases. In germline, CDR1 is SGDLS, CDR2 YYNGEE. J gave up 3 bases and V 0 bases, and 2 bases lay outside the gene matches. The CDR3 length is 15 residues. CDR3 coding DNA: TGTGCCAGCAGCGTAGGGGACAGCTACACCGGGGAGCTGTTTTTT. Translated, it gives CASSVGDSYTGELFF.

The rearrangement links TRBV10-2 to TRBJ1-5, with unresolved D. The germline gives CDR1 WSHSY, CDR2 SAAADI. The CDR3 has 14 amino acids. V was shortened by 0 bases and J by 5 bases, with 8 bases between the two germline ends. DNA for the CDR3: TGCGCCAGCAGTGAGTCTCACCGGGATCAGCCCCAGCATTTT. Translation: CASSESHRDQPQHF.

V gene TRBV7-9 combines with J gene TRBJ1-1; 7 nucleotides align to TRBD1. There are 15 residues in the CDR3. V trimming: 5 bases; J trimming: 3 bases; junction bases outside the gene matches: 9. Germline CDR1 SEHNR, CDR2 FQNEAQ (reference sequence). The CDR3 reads CASSLGQPSDTEAFF. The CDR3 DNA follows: TGTGCCAGCAGCCTGGGACAGCCCAGTGACACTGAAGCTTTCTTT.

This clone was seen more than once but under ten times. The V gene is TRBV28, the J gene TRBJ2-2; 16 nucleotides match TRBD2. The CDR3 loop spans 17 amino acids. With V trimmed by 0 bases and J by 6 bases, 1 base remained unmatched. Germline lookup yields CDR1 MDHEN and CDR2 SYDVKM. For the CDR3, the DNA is TGTGCCAGCAGTTTATGGGGACTAGCGGGAGGGCCCGGGGAGCTGTTTTTT. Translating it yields CASSLWGLAGGPGELFF. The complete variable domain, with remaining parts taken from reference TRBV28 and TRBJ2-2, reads DVKVTQSSRYLVKRTGEKVFLECVQDMDHENMFWYRQDPGLGLRLIYFSYDVKMKEKGDIPEGYSVSREKKERFSLILESASTNQTSMYLCASSLWGLAGGPGELFFGEGSRLTVL.

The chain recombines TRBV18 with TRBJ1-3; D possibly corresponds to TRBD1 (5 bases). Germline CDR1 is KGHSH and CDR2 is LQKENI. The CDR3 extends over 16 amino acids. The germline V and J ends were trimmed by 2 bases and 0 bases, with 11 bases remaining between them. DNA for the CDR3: TGTGCCAGCTCACCAGGGACTGCGAGCTCTGGAAACACCATATATTTT. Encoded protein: CASSPGTASSGNTIYF.

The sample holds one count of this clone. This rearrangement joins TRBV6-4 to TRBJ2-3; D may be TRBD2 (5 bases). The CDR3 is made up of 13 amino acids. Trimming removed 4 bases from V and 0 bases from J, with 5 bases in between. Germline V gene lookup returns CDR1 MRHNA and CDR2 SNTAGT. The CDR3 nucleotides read TGTGCCAGCAGTGGCGGGAGCACAGATACGCAGTATTTT. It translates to CASSGGSTDTQYF.

The CDR3: CAWSVQVHEQFF. The CDR3 bases are TGTGCCTGGAGTGTACAGGTCCATGAGCAGTTCTTC. The chain is built from TRBV30 and TRBJ2-1; perhaps TRBD1 as D (5 bases). The CDR3 extends over 12 amino acids. V shed 0 bases and J shed 8 bases, with 8 bases lying between them. CDR1 GTSNPN and CDR2 SVGIG come from the germline V gene (reference sequence).

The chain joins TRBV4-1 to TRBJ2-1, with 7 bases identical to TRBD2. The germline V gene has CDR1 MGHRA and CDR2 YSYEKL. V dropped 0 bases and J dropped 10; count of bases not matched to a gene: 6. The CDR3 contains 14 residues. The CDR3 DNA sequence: TGCGCCAGCAGCCAAGAACGATGGGGAGGGGAGCAGTTCTTC. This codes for CASSQERWGGEQFF.